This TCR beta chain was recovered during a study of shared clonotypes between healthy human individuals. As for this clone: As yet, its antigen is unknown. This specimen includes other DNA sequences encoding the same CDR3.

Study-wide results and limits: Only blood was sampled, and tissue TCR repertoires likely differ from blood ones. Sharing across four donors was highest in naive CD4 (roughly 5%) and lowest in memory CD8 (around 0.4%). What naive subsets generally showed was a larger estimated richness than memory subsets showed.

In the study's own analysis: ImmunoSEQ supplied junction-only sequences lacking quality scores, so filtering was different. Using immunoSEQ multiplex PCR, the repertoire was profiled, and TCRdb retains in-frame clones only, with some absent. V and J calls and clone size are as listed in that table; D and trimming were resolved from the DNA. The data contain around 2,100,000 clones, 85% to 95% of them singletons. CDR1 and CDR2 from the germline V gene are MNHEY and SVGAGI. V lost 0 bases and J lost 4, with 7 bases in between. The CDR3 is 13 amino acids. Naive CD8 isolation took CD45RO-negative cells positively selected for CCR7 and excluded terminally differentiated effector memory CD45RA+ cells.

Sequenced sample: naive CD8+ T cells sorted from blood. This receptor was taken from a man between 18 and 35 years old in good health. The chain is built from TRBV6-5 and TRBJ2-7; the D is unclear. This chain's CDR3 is CASSYSPSYEQYF. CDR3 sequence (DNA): TGTGCCAGCAGTTACTCCCCCAGTTACGAGCAGTACTTC.